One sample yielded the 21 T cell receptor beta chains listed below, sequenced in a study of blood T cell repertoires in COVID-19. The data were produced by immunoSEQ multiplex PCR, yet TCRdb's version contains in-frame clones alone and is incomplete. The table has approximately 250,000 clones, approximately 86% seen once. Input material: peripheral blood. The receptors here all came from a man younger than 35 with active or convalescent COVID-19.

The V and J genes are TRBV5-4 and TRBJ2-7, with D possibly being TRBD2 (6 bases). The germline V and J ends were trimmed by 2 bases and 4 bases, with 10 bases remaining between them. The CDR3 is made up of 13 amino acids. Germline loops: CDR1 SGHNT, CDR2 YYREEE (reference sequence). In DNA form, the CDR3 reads TGTGCCAGCAGCTTTGGCGGGGAATACGAGCAGTACTTC. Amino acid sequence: CASSFGGEYEQYF.

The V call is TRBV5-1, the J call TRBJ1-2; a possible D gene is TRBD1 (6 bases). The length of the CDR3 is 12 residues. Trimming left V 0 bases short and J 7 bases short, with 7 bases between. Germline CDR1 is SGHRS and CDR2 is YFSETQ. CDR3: CASSLDRVGYTF. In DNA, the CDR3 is TGCGCCAGCAGCTTGGACAGGGTTGGCTACACCTTC. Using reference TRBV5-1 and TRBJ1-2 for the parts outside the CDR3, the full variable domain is KAGVTQTPRYLIKTRGQQVTLSCSPISGHRSVSWYQQTPGQGLQFLFEYFSETQRNKGNFPGRFSGRQFSNSRSEMNVSTLELGDSALYLCASSLDRVGYTFGSGTRLTVV.

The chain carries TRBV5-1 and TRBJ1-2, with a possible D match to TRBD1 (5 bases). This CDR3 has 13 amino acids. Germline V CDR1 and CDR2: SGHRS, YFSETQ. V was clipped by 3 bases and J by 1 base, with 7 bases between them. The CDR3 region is CASSSGFNYGYTF. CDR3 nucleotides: TGCGCCAGCAGCTCAGGGTTTAACTATGGCTACACCTTC.

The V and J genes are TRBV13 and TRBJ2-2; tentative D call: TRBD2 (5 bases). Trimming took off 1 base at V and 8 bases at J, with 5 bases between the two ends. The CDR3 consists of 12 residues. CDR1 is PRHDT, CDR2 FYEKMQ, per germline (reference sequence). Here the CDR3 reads CASSLAGGELFF. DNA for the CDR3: TGTGCCAGCAGCTTAGCGGGAGGGGAGCTGTTTTTT.

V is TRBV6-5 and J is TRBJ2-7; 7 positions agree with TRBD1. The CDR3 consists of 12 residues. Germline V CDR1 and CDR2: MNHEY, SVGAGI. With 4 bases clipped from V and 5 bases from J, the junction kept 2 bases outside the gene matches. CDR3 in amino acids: CASSWGTDEQYF. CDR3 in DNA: TGTGCCAGCAGTTGGGGGACAGACGAGCAGTACTTC.

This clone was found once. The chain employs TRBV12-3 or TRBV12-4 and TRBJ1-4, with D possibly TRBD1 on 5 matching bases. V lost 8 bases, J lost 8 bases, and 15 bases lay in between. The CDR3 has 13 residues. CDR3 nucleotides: TGTGCCAGCGGACAAGATCTAAGGGAAAAACTGTTTTTT. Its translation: CASGQDLREKLFF.

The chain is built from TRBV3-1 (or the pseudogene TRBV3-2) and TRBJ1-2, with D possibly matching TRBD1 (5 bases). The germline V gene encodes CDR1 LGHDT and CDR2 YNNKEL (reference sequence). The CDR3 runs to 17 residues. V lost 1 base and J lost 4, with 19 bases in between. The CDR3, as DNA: TGTGCCAGCAGCCAAGCTGGTATAGGGCCAAGGGGCTATGGCTACACCTTC. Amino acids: CASSQAGIGPRGYGYTF.

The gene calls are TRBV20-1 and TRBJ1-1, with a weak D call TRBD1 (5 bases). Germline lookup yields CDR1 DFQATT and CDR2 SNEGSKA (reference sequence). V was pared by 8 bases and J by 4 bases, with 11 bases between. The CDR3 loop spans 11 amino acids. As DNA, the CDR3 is TGCAGTAATAAAGGGGCCACTGAAGCTTTCTTT. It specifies CSNKGATEAFF.

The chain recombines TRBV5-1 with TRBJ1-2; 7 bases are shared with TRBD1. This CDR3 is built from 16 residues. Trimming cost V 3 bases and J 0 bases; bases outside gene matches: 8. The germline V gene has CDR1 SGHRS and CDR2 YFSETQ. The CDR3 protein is CASSSPTGSTNYGYTF. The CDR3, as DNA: TGCGCCAGCAGCTCACCGACAGGGTCGACTAACTATGGCTACACCTTC.

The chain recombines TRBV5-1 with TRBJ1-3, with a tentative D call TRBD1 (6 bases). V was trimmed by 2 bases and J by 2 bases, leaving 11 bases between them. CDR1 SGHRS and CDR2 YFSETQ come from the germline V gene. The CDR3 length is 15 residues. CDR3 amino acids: CASSLTGNTGNTIYF. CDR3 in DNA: TGCGCCAGCAGCTTAACAGGGAACACTGGAAACACCATATATTTT. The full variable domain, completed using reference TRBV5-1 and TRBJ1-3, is KAGVTQTPRYLIKTRGQQVTLSCSPISGHRSVSWYQQTPGQGLQFLFEYFSETQRNKGNFPGRFSGRQFSNSRSEMNVSTLELGDSALYLCASSLTGNTGNTIYFGEGSWLTVV.

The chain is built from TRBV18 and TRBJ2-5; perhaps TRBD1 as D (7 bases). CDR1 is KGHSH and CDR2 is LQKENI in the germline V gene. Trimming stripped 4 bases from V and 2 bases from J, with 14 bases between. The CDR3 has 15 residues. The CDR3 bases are TGTGCCAGCTCACTAAGACAGGGAGGTCAAGAGACCCAGTACTTC. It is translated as CASSLRQGGQETQYF.

In DNA form, the CDR3 reads TGCGCCAGCAGCCAAGTAATACTTGGCGGGAATAGTAAGGAGCAGTACTTC. This sequence encodes CASSQVILGGNSKEQYF. This chain uses TRBV4-3 with TRBJ2-7; possibly TRBD2 for D (6 bases). Germline CDR1 LGHNA, CDR2 YSLEER. This CDR3 has 17 amino acids. The ends were cut back, 1 base at V and 7 bases at J, with 23 bases in the middle.

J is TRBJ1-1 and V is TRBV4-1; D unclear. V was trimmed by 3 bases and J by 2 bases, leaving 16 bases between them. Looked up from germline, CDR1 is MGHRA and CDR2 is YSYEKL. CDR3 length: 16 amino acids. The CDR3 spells CASSQMEGFGNTEAFF. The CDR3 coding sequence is TGCGCCAGCAGCCAGATGGAGGGCTTCGGCAACACTGAAGCTTTCTTT.

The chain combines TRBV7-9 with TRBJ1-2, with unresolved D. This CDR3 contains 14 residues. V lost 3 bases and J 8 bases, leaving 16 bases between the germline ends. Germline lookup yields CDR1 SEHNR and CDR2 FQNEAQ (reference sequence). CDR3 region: CASSLGTEPGGYTF. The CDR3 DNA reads TGTGCCAGCAGCTTGGGTACCGAACCGGGGGGCTACACCTTC.

The CDR3 loop is CASSLEGWRSKSSYEQYF. In DNA, the CDR3 is TGCGCCAGCAGCTTGGAGGGGTGGCGGTCAAAGAGCTCCTACGAGCAGTACTTC. The chain links TRBV5-1 to TRBJ2-7, with a tentative D call TRBD1 (5 bases). Per the germline V gene, CDR1 is SGHRS and CDR2 is YFSETQ. This CDR3 contains 18 residues. Trimming cost V 0 bases and J 0 bases, with 19 bases left between them.

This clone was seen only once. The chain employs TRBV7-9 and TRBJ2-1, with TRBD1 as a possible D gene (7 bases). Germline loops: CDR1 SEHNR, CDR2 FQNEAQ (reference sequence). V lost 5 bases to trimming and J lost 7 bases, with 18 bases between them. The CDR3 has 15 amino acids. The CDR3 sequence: CASSPRGHGGNEQFF. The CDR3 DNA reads TGTGCCAGCAGCCCAAGGGGGCACGGGGGTAATGAGCAGTTCTTC. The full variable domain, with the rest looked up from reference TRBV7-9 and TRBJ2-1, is DTGVSQNPRHKITKRGQNVTFRCDPISEHNRLYWYRQTLGQGPEFLTYFQNEAQLEKSRLLSDRFSAERPKGSFSTLEIQRTEQGDSAMYLCASSPRGHGGNEQFFGPGTRLTVL.

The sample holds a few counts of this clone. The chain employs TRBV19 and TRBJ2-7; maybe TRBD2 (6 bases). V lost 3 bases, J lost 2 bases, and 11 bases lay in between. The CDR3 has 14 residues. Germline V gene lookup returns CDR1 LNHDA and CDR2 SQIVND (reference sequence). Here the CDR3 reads CASSIWSGAYEQYF. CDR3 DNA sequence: TGTGCCAGTAGTATTTGGTCGGGGGCCTACGAGCAGTACTTC.

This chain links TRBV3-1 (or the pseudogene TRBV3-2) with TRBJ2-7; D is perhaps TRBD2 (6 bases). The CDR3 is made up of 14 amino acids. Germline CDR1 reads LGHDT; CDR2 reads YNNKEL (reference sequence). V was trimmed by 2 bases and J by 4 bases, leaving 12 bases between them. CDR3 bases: TGTGCCAGCAGCCAACGTGATGCGGGGTACGAGCAGTACTTC. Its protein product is CASSQRDAGYEQYF.

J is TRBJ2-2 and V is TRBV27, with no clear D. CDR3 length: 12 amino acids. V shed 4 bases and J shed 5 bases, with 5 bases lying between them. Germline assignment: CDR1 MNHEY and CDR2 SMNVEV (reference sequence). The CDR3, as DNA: TGTGCCAGCAGTTCTAAGACCGGGGAGCTGTTTTTT. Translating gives CASSSKTGELFF.

For the CDR3, the DNA is TGTGCCACCAGCCCTCTTTCCGGAAACACCATATATTTT. Amino acid sequence: CATSPLSGNTIYF. This chain joins TRBV15 and TRBJ1-3; D is undetermined. The germline gives CDR1 LNHNV, CDR2 YYDKDF (reference sequence). Between the trimmed V and J ends, which lost 5 bases and 4 bases, there was a span of 9 bases. The CDR3 spans 13 residues.

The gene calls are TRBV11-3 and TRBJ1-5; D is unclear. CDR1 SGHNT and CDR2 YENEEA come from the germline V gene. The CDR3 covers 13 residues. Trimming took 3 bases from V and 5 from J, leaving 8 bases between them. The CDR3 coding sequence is TGTGCCAGCAGCTTCAGTTACGATCAGCCCCAGCATTTT. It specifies CASSFSYDQPQHF.